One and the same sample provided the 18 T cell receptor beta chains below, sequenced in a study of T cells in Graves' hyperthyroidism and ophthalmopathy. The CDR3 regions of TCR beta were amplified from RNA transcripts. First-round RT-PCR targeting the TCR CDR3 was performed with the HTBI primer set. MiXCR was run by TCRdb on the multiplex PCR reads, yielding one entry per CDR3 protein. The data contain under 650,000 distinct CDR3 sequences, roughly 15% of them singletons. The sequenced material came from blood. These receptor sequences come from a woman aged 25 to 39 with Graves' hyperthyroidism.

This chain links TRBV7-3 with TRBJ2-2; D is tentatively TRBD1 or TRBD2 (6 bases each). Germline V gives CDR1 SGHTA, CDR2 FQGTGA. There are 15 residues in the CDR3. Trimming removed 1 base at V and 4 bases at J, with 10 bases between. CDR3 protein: CASSLMGGVTGELFF. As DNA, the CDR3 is TGTGCCAGCAGCTTAATGGGGGGCGTCACCGGGGAGCTGTTTTTT.

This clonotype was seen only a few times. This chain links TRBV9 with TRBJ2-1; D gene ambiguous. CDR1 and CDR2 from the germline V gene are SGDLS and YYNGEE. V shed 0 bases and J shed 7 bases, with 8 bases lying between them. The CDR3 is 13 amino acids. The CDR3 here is CASSVAPSNEQFF. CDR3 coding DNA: TGTGCCAGCAGCGTAGCTCCCTCGAATGAGCAGTTCTTC.

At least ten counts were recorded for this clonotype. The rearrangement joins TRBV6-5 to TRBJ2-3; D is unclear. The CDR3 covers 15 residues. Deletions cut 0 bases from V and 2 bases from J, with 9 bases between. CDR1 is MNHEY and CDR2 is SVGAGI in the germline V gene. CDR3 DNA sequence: TGTGCCAGCAGTTACTCTTACGGAGCCACAGATACGCAGTATTTT. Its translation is CASSYSYGATDTQYF.

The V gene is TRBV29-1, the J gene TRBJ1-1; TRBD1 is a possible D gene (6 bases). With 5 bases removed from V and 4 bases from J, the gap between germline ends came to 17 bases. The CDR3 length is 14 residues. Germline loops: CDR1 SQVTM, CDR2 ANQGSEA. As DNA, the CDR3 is TGCAGCGTTTCCCGAGGGACAATAGGCACTGAAGCTTTCTTT. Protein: CSVSRGTIGTEAFF.

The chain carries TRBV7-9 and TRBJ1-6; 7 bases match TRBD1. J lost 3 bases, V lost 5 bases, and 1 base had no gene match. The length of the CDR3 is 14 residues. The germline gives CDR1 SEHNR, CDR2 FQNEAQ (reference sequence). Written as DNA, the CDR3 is TGTGCCAGCAGCGGGGACAGCTATAATTCACCCCTCCACTTT. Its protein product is CASSGDSYNSPLHF.

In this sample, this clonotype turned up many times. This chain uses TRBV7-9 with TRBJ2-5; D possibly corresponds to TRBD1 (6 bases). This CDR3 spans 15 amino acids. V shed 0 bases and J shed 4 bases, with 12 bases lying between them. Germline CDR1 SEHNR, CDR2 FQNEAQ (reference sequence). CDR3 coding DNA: TGTGCCAGCAGCTTAGCACAGGGTGGTAGAGAGACCCAGTACTTC. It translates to CASSLAQGGRETQYF.

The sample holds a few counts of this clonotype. The CDR3 nucleotides are TGTGCCAGCAGCCTACTAGCGACACCGTACAATGAGCAGTTCTTC. It is translated as CASSLLATPYNEQFF. The V gene is TRBV7-9, the J gene TRBJ2-1, with TRBD2 matching over 7 bases. Trimming removed 5 bases from V and 4 bases from J; junction bases left unmatched: 8. CDR1 SEHNR and CDR2 FQNEAQ come from the germline V gene (reference sequence). The CDR3 covers 15 residues.

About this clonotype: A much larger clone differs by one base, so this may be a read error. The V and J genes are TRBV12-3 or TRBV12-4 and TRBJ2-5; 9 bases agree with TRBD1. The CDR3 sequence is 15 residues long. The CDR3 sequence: CVSSLFGQGRETQYF. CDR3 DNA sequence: TGTGTCAGCAGTTTATTCGGACAGGGGAGGGAGACCCAGTACTTC.

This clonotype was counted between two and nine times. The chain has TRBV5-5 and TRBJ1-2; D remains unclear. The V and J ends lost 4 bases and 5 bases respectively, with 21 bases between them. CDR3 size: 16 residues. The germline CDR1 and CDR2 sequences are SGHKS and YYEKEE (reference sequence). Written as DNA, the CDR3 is TGTGCCAGCAGCCCTACACGTCAATGGGAACGATATGGCTACACCTTC. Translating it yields CASSPTRQWERYGYTF.

The CDR3, as DNA: TGTGCCAGCAGTGGAGCAGGGGGGACAAAAAACATTCAGTACTTC. Residues: CASSGAGGTKNIQYF. The V call is TRBV28, the J call TRBJ2-4, with D possibly matching TRBD1 (7 bases). From germline, CDR1 is MDHEN and CDR2 SYDVKM. The CDR3 is 15 residues long. Trimming left V 5 bases short and J 4 bases short, with 15 bases between.

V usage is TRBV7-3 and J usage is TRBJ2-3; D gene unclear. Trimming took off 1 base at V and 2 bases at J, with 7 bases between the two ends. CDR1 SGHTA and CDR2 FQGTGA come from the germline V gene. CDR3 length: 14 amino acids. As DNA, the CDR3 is TGTGCCAGCAGCTTAAGTCACGACACAGATACGCAGTATTTT. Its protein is CASSLSHDTDTQYF.

CDR3 coding DNA: TGTGCCAGCAGCCGAATAGCGGGAGGGGAAGAGACCCAGTACTTC. It yields the protein CASSRIAGGEETQYF. This rearrangement joins TRBV7-2 to TRBJ2-5; TRBD2 agrees at 11 bases. This CDR3 contains 15 residues. In germline, CDR1 is SGHTA, CDR2 FQGNSA. V shed 5 bases and J 3 bases; nucleotides not matched to a gene: 5.

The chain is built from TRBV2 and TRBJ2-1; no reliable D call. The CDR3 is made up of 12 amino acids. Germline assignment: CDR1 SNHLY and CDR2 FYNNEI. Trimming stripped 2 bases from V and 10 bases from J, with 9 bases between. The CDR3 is CASSELPEEQFF. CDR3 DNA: TGTGCCAGCAGTGAACTGCCTGAAGAGCAGTTCTTC.

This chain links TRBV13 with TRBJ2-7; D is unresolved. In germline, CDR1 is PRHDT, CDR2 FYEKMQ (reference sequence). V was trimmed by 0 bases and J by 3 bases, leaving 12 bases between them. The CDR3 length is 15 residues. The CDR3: CASSLGDSGNYEQYF. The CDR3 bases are TGTGCCAGCAGCTTAGGCGATTCTGGGAACTACGAGCAGTACTTC.

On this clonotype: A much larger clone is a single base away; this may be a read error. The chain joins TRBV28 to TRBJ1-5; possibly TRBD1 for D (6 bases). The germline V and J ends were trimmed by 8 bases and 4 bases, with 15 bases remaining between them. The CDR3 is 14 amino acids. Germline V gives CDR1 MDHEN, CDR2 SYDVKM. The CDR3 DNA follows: TGTGCCAGCCGCCCAAAGGGGGGTAATCAGCCCCAGCATTTT. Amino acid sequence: CASRPKGGNQPQHF.

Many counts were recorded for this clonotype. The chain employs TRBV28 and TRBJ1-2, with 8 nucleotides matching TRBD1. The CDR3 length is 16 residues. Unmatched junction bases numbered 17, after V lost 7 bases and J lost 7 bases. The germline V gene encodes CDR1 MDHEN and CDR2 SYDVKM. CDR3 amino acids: CASTSTGQGTRRGYTF. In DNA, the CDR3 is TGTGCCAGCACCTCCACCGGACAGGGAACCCGACGTGGCTACACCTTC.

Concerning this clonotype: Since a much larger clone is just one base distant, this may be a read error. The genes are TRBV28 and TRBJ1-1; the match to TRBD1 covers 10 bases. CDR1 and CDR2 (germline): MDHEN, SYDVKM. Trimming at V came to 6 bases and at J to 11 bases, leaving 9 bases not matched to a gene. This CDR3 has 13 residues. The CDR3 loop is CASSLGQGLLAFF. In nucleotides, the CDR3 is TGTGCCAGCAGCCTGGGACAGGGGTTACTGGCTTTCTTT.

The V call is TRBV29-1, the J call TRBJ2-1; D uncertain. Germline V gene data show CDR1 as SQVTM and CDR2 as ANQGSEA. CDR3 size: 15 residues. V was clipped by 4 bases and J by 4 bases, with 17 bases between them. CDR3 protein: CSVGVTLKEYNEQFF. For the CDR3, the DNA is TGCAGCGTTGGTGTAACCCTCAAGGAATACAATGAGCAGTTCTTC.